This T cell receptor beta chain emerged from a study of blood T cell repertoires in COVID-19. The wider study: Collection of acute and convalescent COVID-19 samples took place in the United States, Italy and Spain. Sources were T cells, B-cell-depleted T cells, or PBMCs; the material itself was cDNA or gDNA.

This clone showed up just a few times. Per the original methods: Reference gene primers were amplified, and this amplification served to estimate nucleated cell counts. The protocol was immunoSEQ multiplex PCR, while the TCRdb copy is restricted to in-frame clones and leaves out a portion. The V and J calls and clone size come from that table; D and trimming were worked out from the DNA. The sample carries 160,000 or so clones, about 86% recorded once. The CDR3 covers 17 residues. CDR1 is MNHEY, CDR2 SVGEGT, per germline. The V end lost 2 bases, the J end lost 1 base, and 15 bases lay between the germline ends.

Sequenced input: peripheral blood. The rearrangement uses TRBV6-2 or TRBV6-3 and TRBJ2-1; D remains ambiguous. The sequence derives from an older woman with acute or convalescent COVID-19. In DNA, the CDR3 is TGTGCCAGCAGTTACGTTAGCCGATCCCCTTCCTACAATGAGCAGTTCTTC. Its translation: CASSYVSRSPSYNEQFF.